This T cell receptor beta chain was obtained from a study of vaccination effects on CD4 cells after COVID-19 (dated by TCRdb to the early 2020s). With respect to the entire study: Each participant received two doses of an mRNA SARS-CoV-2 vaccine, either BNT162b2 or mRNA-1273. In both COVID-19 convalescent patients and infection-naive vaccine recipients, the study compared SARS-CoV-2 spike-specific CD4+ TCR repertoires from before mRNA vaccination with those from after it. Altogether, approximately 10 COVID-19 convalescent patients and several SARS-CoV-2-naive healthy vaccine recipients made up the full study. Cultures from other donors in the study were sequenced using the Oncomine TCR Beta short-read assay on an Illumina iSeq 100.

The CDR3 has 14 amino acids, counting the end cysteine and phenylalanine. CDR3 DNA only is kept here, 42 bases in frame from base 1. Based on the germline V gene, the CDR1 and CDR2 sequences are ENHRY and SYGVKD. V ends up 4 bases short and J 10 bases short, with an unmatched junction base count of 10. The library was obtained by the immunoSEQ multiplex PCR assay. TCR beta CDR3 sequencing was performed on DNA from the cultured, isolated CD4+ T cells. The authors' analysis ran thus. Non-productive TCR sequences were removed, reads were trimmed to the CDR3 region, and CDR3s of at least 7 amino acids were retained. Antigen-specific clonotypes were identified with the MANAFEST web app by comparing expansion in peptide wells against reference cultures. For clones to be considered positive, expansion at FDR<0.05 versus reference and all other wells, an odds ratio above 5, and a frequency above 0.1% in two replicate wells were required. A clonotype was called cross-reactive if it was significantly expanded both in SARS-CoV-2 spike wells and in at least one common cold coronavirus spike condition. Using the stringdist R package, CDR3 similarity was measured by Levenshtein distance, and unrooted trees were constructed with ape in R 3.6.1. TCRdb stores this immuneACCESS table with in-frame sequences only. Part of the clones is absent; in the studies checked, under half of the shortfall reflects unresolved V genes, and no reason is known for the rest. The V and J calls and clone size are taken from that table; D and trimming were inferred from the DNA. This sample lists tens of thousands of clones; roughly 80% were detected once. The ten largest clonotypes hold roughly 1.7% of the sample.

In the ViraFEST assay, PBMC were stimulated with viral peptide pools, and TCR sequencing was then used to find antigen-specific CD4+ T cell clonotypes based on their expansion. After approximately 11 days of culture, CD4+ T cells were isolated with the EasySep CD4+ T cell isolation kit. Negative nucleocapsid antibody results before and after vaccination confirmed that the healthy vaccine recipients had no prior SARS-CoV-2 infection. Approximately 2 million PBMC per well were cultured in IMDM with about 5% human AB serum, roughly 11 IU/ml IL-2 and gentamicin, plus 10 ug/ml peptides. On days 3 and 7, half of the culture medium was replaced with fresh IL-2-containing medium. Unless noted otherwise, every peptide stimulation condition was grown in triplicate wells. PBMC were separated from whole blood using Ficoll-Paque Plus gradient centrifugation and were then either cryopreserved at -140C or used fresh. Overlapping peptide pools spanned the spike proteins of SARS-CoV-2 and the common cold coronaviruses HCoV-NL63, HCoV-OC43 and HCoV-229E. The QIAamp micro DNA kit was used to extract genomic DNA from the cultured CD4+ T cells.

Beyond this particular receptor, the publication reports: Clones induced by infection and clones induced by vaccination both contracted markedly at late timepoints after vaccination, which fits with T cell responses waning over time. Limitations of the study were the small number of convalescent patients and the absence of early post-infection timepoints. Among healthy vaccine recipients, nearly all vaccine-induced clones were SARS-CoV-2 mono-reactive, and only 1 of 255 was cross-reactive with common cold coronaviruses.

As concerns this clone: It has no known antigen specificity. No per-base quality is available; no much larger clone lies one base away.

The sequence joins TRBV10-3 to TRBJ2-1, with 7 junctional bases fitting TRBD2. The sample consisted of CD4+ T cells from PBMCs cultured with HCoV-229E spike peptides, taken before COVID-19 vaccination. Interpreted using the paper, the cell subset or site label stands for: HCoV-229E spike overlapping peptide pool stimulation. The sequence derives from a human donor who received a COVID-19 vaccine. The encoded CDR3 is CAISGTTSLNEQFF. The nucleotide sequence is given as TGTGCCATCAGTGGGACGACTAGCCTGAACGAGCAGTTCTTC.